These 13 T cell receptor beta chains originate from one sample sequenced in a study of blood T cell repertoires in COVID-19. The method was immunoSEQ multiplex PCR; TCRdb's version includes in-frame clones alone and lacks a portion of them. Of 200,000 to 250,000 clones in the sample, roughly 79% were seen once. Sequenced input: peripheral blood. Source of these receptors: an elderly woman with acute or convalescent COVID-19.

The rearrangement links TRBV4-3 to TRBJ1-2; TRBD1 matches at 8 bases. There are 16 residues in the CDR3. V gave up 2 bases and J gave up 4 bases; unmatched junction bases: 9. The germline V gene encodes CDR1 LGHNA and CDR2 YSLEER. This CDR3 is CASSQSITTGAYGYTF. The CDR3 DNA reads TGCGCCAGCAGCCAATCTATTACGACAGGGGCCTATGGCTACACCTTC.

This clone was seen a single time. CDR3 in DNA: TGTGCCAGCTCACCCCGGGACAGCATTGGAAACACCATATATTTT. Amino acid sequence: CASSPRDSIGNTIYF. The chain recombines TRBV18 with TRBJ1-3, with 7 bases aligning to TRBD1. The CDR3 totals 15 residues. The trim removed 3 bases at V and 3 bases at J, leaving 5 bases unmatched. Germline V CDR1 and CDR2: KGHSH, LQKENI.

The chain has TRBV29-1 and TRBJ2-7; no clear D. The V end was cut by 7 bases, the J end by 3 bases, with 19 bases between. The CDR3 runs 14 residues. Germline-derived CDR1 and CDR2 are SQVTM and ANQGSEA. This chain's CDR3 is CSAQQDGPNYEQYF. The CDR3 DNA is TGCAGCGCCCAGCAAGATGGGCCCAACTACGAGCAGTACTTC.

V and J are TRBV5-6 and TRBJ1-3; no clear D. V was clipped by 0 bases and J by 1 base, with 8 bases between them. This CDR3 has 15 amino acids. CDR1 SGHDT and CDR2 YYEEEE come from the germline V gene. The CDR3 is CASSLGGISGNTIYF. The CDR3 region has the DNA TGTGCCAGCAGCTTGGGAGGGATTTCTGGAAACACCATATATTTT.

The V gene is TRBV7-9, the J gene TRBJ2-7; 11 bases are shared with TRBD1. Germline trimming cut 5 bases from V and 1 base from J; bases unmatched to any gene: 4. The CDR3 extends over 15 amino acids. Germline CDR1 reads SEHNR; CDR2 reads FQNEAQ (reference sequence). The CDR3 nucleotides are TGTGCCAGCAGCAACCGGGACAGGGGGTCCTACGAGCAGTACTTC. Protein product: CASSNRDRGSYEQYF.

The chain employs TRBV11-2 and TRBJ2-1, with 9 bases that match TRBD2. Trimming at V came to 1 base and at J to 4 bases, leaving 5 bases not matched to a gene. This CDR3 has 16 residues. Germline lookup yields CDR1 SGHAT and CDR2 FQNNGV. Written as DNA, the CDR3 is TGTGCCAGCAGCTTAGTAACTAGCGGGCGATACAATGAGCAGTTCTTC. Amino acids: CASSLVTSGRYNEQFF.

V usage is TRBV5-6 and J usage is TRBJ2-1, with 9 bases that match TRBD2. CDR1 and CDR2 from the germline V gene are SGHDT and YYEEEE. V was pared by 3 bases and J by 3 bases, with 7 bases of the junction left unmatched. The CDR3 totals 16 residues. The CDR3 here is CASSYKAGGYYNEQFF. Here the CDR3 DNA reads TGTGCCAGCAGCTACAAAGCGGGAGGCTACTACAATGAGCAGTTCTTC.

The genes are TRBV5-4 and TRBJ1-2; TRBD1 agrees at 8 bases. CDR1 is SGHNT and CDR2 is YYREEE in the germline V gene (reference sequence). CDR3 size: 14 residues. V lost 4 bases to trimming and J lost 4 bases; unmatched junction nucleotides: 6. The CDR3 protein is CASSPRTGLYGYTF. CDR3 sequence (DNA): TGTGCCAGCAGCCCCAGGACAGGGCTCTATGGCTACACCTTC.

The J gene is TRBJ1-1, the V gene TRBV29-1; D is possibly TRBD1 (6 bases). V was clipped by 4 bases and J by 0 bases, with 9 bases between them. The germline V gene encodes CDR1 SQVTM and CDR2 ANQGSEA. The CDR3 totals 13 residues. Here the CDR3 reads CSVARDMNTEAFF. DNA for the CDR3: TGCAGCGTTGCGAGGGACATGAACACTGAAGCTTTCTTT.

CDR3 residues: CASSSQGQGEHNEQFF. The CDR3 region has the DNA TGTGCCAGCAGTTCGCAGGGACAGGGGGAGCACAATGAGCAGTTCTTC. The V gene is TRBV28, the J gene TRBJ2-1, with 11 bases that match TRBD1. Losses at the gene ends were 4 bases for V and 5 bases for J; bases not matched to a gene: 7. This CDR3 has 16 amino acids. Germline V gene data show CDR1 as MDHEN and CDR2 as SYDVKM.

About this clone itself: The identical CDR3 is also encoded by other nucleotide sequences in the sample. This sequence joins TRBV28 and TRBJ2-7; D possibly corresponds to TRBD1 (5 bases). Trimming removed 5 bases at V and 2 bases at J, with 16 bases between. Germline CDR1 MDHEN, CDR2 SYDVKM. The CDR3 has 15 residues. CDR3 coding DNA: TGTGCCAGCAGTCGTGGAAGGGGAAGAACCTACGAGCAGTACTTC. This encodes CASSRGRGRTYEQYF.

About this clone itself: Different DNA sequences within this sample yield the same CDR3. This chain uses TRBV20-1 with TRBJ2-7; D remains ambiguous. Looked up from germline, CDR1 is DFQATT and CDR2 is SNEGSKA (reference sequence). The ends were cut back, 5 bases at V and 7 bases at J, with 12 bases in the middle. The CDR3 has 11 amino acids. CDR3: CSASLGSEQYF. The CDR3 DNA reads as TGCAGTGCTTCCCTAGGATCGGAGCAGTACTTC.

This chain uses TRBV15 with TRBJ1-2, with D perhaps matching TRBD1 (6 bases). Germline assignment: CDR1 LNHNV and CDR2 YYDKDF (reference sequence). The CDR3 is made up of 13 amino acids. V dropped 5 bases and J dropped 8 bases, with 15 bases sitting between them. The CDR3 protein is CATSGIDRWGYTF. CDR3 sequence (DNA): TGTGCCACCAGCGGAATCGACAGGTGGGGCTACACCTTC.